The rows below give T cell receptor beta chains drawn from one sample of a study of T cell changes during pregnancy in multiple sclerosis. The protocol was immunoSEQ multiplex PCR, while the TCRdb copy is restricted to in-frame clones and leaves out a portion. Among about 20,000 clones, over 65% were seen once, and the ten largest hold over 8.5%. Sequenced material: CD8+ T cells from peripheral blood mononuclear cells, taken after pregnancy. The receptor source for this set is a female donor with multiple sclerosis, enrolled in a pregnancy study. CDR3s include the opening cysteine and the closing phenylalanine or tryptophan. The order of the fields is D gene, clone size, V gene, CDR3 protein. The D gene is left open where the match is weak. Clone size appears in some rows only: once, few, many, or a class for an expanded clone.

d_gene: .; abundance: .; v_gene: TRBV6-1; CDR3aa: CASRKGLEETQYF
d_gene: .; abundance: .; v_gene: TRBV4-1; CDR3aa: CASSQKPGTHYGYTF
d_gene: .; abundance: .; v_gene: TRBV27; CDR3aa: CASSIGQNTEAFF
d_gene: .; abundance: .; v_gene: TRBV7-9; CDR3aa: CASSSVHSGVSYEQYF
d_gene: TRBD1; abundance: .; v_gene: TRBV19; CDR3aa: CASSMTGRGGNQPQHF
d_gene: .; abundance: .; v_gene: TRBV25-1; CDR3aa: CASSVDGWAVNTEAFF
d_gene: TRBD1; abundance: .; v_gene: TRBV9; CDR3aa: CASSVVGDSYEQYF
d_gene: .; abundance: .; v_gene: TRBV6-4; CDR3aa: CASSALAGSVDEQFF
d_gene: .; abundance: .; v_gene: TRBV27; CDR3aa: CASSPINSNSGSSTDTQYF
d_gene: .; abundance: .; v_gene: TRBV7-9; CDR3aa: CASSGSKGGQNYNEQFF
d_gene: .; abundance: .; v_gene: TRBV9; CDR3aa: CASSSTGSSYEQYF
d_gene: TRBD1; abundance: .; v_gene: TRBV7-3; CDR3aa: CASSTTGASEQFF
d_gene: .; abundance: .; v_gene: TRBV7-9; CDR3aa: CASSSSSGYTF
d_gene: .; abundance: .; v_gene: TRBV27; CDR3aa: CASSAKDSSGANVLTF
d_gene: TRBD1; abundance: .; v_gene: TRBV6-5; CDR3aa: CASSLTGQGRNSPLHF
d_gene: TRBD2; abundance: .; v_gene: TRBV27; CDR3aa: CASSLSGITDTQYF
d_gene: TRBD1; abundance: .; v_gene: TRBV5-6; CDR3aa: CASSPAGTGSYEQYF
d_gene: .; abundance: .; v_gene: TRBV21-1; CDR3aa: CASSRIRDRGLNIQYF
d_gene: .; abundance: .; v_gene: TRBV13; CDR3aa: CASSLSVNSPLHF
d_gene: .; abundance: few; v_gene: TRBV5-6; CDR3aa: CASSFQANTEAFF
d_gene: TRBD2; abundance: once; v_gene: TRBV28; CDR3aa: CASRAGLINTGELFF
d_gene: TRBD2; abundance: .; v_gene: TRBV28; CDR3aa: CASKTGSGMYF
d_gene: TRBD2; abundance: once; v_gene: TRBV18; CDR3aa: CASSPVLGSGGPTNTGELFF
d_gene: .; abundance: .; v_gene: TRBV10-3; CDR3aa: CAISEPDRATDEQFF
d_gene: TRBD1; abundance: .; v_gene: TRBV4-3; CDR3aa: CASSQRTGGEQYF
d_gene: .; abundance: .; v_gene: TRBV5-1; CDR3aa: CASSFSLDYEQYF
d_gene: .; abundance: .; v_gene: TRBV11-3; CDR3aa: CASSPRRGTSYNEQFF
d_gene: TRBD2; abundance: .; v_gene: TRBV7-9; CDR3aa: CASSLGGQGIDEQYF
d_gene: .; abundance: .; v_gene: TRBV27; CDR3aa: CASSLSSGFYEQYF
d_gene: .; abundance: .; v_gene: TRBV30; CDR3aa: CAWSLTANTEAFF
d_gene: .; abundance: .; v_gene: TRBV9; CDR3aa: CASSVGGTHNEKLFF
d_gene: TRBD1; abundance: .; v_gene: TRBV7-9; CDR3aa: CASSTGQGRTEAFF
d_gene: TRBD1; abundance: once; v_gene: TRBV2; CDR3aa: CASRQGRTEQYF
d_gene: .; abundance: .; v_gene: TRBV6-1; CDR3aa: CASSTGLSLELFF
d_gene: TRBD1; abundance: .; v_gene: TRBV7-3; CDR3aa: CASSLTGGEAFF
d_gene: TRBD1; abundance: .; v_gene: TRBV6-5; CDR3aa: CASSYKGASGYTF
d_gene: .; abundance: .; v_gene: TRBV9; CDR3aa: CASSVSGRGAVTGELFF
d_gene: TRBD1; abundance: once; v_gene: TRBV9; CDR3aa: CASSPDRVPYEQYF
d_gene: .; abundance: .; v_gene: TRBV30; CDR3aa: CAWDRGNTEAFF
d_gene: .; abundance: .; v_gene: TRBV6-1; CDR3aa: CASSEDQGGGSEQYF
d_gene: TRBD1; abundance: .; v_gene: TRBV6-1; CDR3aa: CASSEAQGASDTQYF
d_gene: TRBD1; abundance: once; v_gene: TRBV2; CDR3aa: CASSEGDRGFNQPQHF
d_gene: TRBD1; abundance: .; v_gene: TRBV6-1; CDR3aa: CASSEAGQGGTEAFF
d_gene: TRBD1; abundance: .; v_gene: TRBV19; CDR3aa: CASSIEDRGTYEQYF
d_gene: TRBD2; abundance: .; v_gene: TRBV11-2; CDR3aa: CASSLEGSGGELFF